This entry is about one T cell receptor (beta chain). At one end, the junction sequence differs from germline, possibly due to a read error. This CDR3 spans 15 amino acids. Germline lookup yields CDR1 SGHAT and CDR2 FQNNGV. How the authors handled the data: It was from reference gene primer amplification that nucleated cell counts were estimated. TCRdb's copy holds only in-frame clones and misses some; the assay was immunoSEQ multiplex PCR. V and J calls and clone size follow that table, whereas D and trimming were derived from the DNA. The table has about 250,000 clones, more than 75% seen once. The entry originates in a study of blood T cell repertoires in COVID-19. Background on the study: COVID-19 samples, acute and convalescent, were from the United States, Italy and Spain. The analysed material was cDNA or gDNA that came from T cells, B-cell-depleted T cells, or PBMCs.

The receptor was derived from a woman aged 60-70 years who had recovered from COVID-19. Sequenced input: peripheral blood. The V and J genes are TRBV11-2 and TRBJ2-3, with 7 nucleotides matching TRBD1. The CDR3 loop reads CASSLPTGRTDTQYF. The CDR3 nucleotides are TGTGCCAGCAGCCTCCCGACAGGGCGCACGGATACGCAGTATTTT. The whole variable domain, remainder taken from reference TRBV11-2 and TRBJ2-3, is EAGVAQSPRYKIIEKRQSVAFWCNPISGHATLYWYQQILGQGPKLLIQFQNNGVVDDSQLPKDRFSAERLKGVDSTLKIQPAKLEDSAVYLCASSLPTGRTDTQYFGPGTRLTVL.